The rows below give T cell receptor beta chains drawn from one sample of a study of cytomegalovirus exposure and HLA in healthy donors. The data were produced by immunoSEQ multiplex PCR, yet TCRdb's version contains in-frame clones alone and is incomplete. Here the sample spans 170,000 or so clones, about 82% being singletons. Sequencing was done on a sample of PBMCs. The receptors derive from a woman between 50 and 59 years old in good health and CMV-seropositive. CDR3s include the opening cysteine and the closing phenylalanine or tryptophan. The order of the fields is J gene, clone size, CDR3 length, V gene, D gene, CDR3 DNA, CDR3 protein. D genes are given only for firm matches. The size field is filled for only some rows; it gives once, few, many or a size class.

J: TRBJ1-2
size: medium-sized
length: 12
V: TRBV6-1
D: -
DNA: TGTGCCAGCACTCGGACAGTGGATGGCTACACCTTC
CDR3: CASTRTVDGYTF

J: TRBJ2-1
size: -
length: 16
V: TRBV4-2
D: TRBD2
DNA: TGTGCCAGCAGCCACACTAGCGGGAGGGATGGGAATGAGCAGTTCTTC
CDR3: CASSHTSGRDGNEQFF

J: TRBJ2-7
size: few
length: 17
V: TRBV27
D: TRBD2
DNA: TGTGCCAGCGGACAGGGGGTACTAGCGGGAGGGTCGGACGAGCAGTACTTC
CDR3: CASGQGVLAGGSDEQYF

J: TRBJ2-5
size: few
length: 17
V: TRBV5-1
D: TRBD2
DNA: TGCGCCAGCAGCTTGTCCGGGAACGGGGGGGCATTGGAGACCCAGTACTTC
CDR3: CASSLSGNGGALETQYF

J: TRBJ1-3
size: -
length: 17
V: TRBV7-2
D: -
DNA: TGTGCCAGCAGCCTCCAAGGGGCACGGTCCTCTGGAAACACCATATATTTT
CDR3: CASSLQGARSSGNTIYF

J: TRBJ2-7
size: few
length: 14
V: TRBV4-3
D: TRBD1
DNA: TGCGCCAGCAGGCCGGGACAGGGAACCTACGAGCAGTACTTC
CDR3: CASRPGQGTYEQYF

J: TRBJ2-1
size: -
length: 19
V: TRBV15
D: TRBD2
DNA: TGTGCCACCAGCAGAGCGGCCGGGACTAGCGGGAGGGTCTACAATGAGCAGTTCTTC
CDR3: CATSRAAGTSGRVYNEQFF

J: TRBJ1-2
size: -
length: 13
V: TRBV29-1
D: -
DNA: TGCAGCGTAATGGACGGGGCTAACTATGGCTACACCTTC
CDR3: CSVMDGANYGYTF

J: TRBJ1-6
size: once
length: 19
V: TRBV27
D: TRBD1
DNA: TGTGCCAGCAGTTATGAGACCGGGACAGGGGGTTTCTATAATTCACCCCTCCACTTT
CDR3: CASSYETGTGGFYNSPLHF

J: TRBJ1-4
size: few
length: 16
V: TRBV4-1
D: -
DNA: TGCGCCAGCAGCCAAGATCATCGGCGGAAAAATGAAAAACTGTTTTTT
CDR3: CASSQDHRRKNEKLFF

J: TRBJ1-3
size: -
length: 17
V: TRBV28
D: -
DNA: TGTGCCAGCAGCTCCCCGGGACTTCTAACGGAAGGAAACACCATATATTTT
CDR3: CASSSPGLLTEGNTIYF

J: TRBJ2-7
size: -
length: 15
V: TRBV7-9
D: TRBD1
DNA: TGTGCCAGCAGCCGGCCCGACAGGGCGGGTCTGGAGCAGTACTTC
CDR3: CASSRPDRAGLEQYF

J: TRBJ1-3
size: -
length: 16
V: TRBV9
D: TRBD1
DNA: TGTGCCAGCAGCGTAGTGGGACAGGGGGCCAGAAACACCATATATTTT
CDR3: CASSVVGQGARNTIYF

J: TRBJ2-3
size: -
length: 11
V: TRBV19
D: -
DNA: TGTGCCAGTAGGGCCTCAGATACGCAGTATTTT
CDR3: CASRASDTQYF

J: TRBJ2-2
size: -
length: 13
V: TRBV7-3
D: -
DNA: TGTGCCATTCGTTCGGGAGAAACCGGGGAGCTGTTTTTT
CDR3: CAIRSGETGELFF

J: TRBJ2-7
size: -
length: 14
V: TRBV28
D: -
DNA: TGTGCCAGCAGTACCTCGGACATACACTACGAGCAGTACTTC
CDR3: CASSTSDIHYEQYF

J: TRBJ1-2
size: -
length: 16
V: TRBV4-3
D: -
DNA: TGCGCCAGCAGCCAAGATTTGTTGGCAGCTAACTATGGCTACACCTTC
CDR3: CASSQDLLAANYGYTF

J: TRBJ2-1
size: once
length: 16
V: TRBV25-1
D: TRBD2
DNA: TGTGCCAGCACCCCGCTCGGGACTAGCGCCTACAATGAGCAGTTCTTC
CDR3: CASTPLGTSAYNEQFF

J: TRBJ2-5
size: -
length: 18
V: TRBV28
D: TRBD2
DNA: TGTGCCAGCACCGATCCCGGGACTAGCGGGAGGGCCGGGGAGACCCAGTACTTC
CDR3: CASTDPGTSGRAGETQYF

J: TRBJ2-4
size: few
length: 14
V: TRBV7-9
D: TRBD1
DNA: TGTTCCAGCAGCATAAGGACAGGTGGGGACATTCAGTACTTC
CDR3: CSSSIRTGGDIQYF

J: TRBJ2-5
size: few
length: 15
V: TRBV5-4
D: -
DNA: TGTGCCAGCAGCTTAAGGCGGGGGCCAGGAGAGACCCAGTACTTC
CDR3: CASSLRRGPGETQYF

J: TRBJ2-7
size: -
length: 13
V: TRBV7-9
D: -
DNA: TGTGCCAGCAGCTTTCCGACAGCTTACGAGCAGTGCTTC
CDR3: CASSFPTAYEQCF

J: TRBJ2-5
size: -
length: 14
V: TRBV4-1
D: -
DNA: TGCGCCAGCAGCCCACAGGGAAGCCAAGAGACCCAGTACTTC
CDR3: CASSPQGSQETQYF